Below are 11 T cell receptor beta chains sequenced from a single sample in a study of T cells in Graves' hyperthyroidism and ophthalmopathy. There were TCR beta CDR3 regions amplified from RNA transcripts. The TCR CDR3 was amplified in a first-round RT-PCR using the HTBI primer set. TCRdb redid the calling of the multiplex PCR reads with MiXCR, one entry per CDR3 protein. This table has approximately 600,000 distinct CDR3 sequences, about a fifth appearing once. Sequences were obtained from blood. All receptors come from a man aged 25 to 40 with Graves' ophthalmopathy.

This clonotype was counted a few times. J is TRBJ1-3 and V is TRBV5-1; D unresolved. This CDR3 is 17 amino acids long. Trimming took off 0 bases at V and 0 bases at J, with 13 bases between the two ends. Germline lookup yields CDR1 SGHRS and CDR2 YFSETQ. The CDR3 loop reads CASSLEAARTSGNTIYF. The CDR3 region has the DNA TGCGCCAGCAGCTTGGAGGCAGCAAGAACCTCTGGAAACACCATATATTTT.

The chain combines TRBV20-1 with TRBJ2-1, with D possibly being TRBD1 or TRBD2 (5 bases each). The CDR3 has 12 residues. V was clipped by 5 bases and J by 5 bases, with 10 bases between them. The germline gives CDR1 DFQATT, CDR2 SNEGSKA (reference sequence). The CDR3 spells CSASGTHNEQFF. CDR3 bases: TGCAGTGCTTCCGGGACCCACAATGAGCAGTTCTTC.

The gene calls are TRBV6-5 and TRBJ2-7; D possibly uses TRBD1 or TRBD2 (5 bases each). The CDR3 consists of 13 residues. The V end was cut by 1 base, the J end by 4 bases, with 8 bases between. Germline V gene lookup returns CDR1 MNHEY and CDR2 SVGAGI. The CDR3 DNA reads TGTGCCAGCAGTTACTTGGGGGTATACGAGCAGTACTTC. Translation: CASSYLGVYEQYF.

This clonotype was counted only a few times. The CDR3 here is CASSYSGGIGYEQYF. The CDR3 nucleotides are TGTGCCAGCAGTTACTCCGGCGGGATCGGGTACGAGCAGTACTTC. The chain recombines TRBV6-2 or TRBV6-3 with TRBJ2-7, with D perhaps matching TRBD2 (6 bases). The CDR3 contains 15 residues. V lost 0 bases and J lost 4, with 13 bases in between. Germline CDR1 reads MNHEY; CDR2 reads SVGEGT.

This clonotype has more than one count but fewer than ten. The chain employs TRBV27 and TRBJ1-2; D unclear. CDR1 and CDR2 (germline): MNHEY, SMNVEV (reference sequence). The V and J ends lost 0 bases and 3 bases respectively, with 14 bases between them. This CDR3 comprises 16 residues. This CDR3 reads CASSLSSQSKYYGYTF. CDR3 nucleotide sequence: TGTGCCAGCAGTTTATCGTCGCAGAGCAAATACTATGGCTACACCTTC.

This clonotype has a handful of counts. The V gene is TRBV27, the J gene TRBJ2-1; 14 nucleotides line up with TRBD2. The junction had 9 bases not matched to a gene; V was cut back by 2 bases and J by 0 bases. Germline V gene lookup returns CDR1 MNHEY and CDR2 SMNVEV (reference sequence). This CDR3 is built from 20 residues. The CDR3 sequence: CASSLTTGTSGSSSYNEQFF. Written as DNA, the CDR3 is TGTGCCAGCAGTTTAACTACCGGGACTAGCGGGAGTAGCTCCTACAATGAGCAGTTCTTC.

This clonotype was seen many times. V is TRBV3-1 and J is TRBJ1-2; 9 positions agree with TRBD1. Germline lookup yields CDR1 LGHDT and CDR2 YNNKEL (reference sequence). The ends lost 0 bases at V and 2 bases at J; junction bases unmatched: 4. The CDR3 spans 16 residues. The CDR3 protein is CASSQELGTGNYGYTF. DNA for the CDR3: TGTGCCAGCAGCCAAGAATTGGGGACAGGGAACTATGGCTACACCTTC.

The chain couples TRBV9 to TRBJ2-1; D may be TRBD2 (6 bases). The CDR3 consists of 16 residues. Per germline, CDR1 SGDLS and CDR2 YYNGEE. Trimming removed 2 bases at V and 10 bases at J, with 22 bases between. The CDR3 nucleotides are TGTGCCAGCAGCGTCACCGGGACTCCCCACGCTCGGGAGCAGTTCTTC. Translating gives CASSVTGTPHAREQFF.

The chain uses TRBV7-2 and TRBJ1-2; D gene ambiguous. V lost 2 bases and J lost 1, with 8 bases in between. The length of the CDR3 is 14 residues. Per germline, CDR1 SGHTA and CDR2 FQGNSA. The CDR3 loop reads CASSLPGLNYGYTF. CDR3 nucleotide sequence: TGTGCCAGCAGCTTACCCGGACTTAACTATGGCTACACCTTC.

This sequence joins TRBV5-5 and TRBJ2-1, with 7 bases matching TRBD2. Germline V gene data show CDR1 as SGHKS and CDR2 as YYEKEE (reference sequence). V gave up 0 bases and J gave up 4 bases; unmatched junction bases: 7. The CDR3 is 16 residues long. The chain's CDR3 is CASSLGSAGAYNEQFF. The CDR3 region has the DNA TGTGCCAGCAGCTTGGGATCCGCGGGAGCTTACAATGAGCAGTTCTTC.

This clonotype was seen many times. Written as DNA, the CDR3 is TGTGCCAGCAGCTTAGAGATCGGCGAGCAGTACTTC. It specifies CASSLEIGEQYF. The genes are TRBV7-2 and TRBJ2-7, with D unclear. The CDR3 runs to 12 residues. The germline CDR1 and CDR2 sequences are SGHTA and FQGNSA. V lost 1 base and J 6 bases, leaving 7 bases between the germline ends. The full variable domain, in which reference TRBV7-2 and TRBJ2-7 provide the parts outside the CDR3, is GAGVSQSPSNKVTEKGKDVELRCDPISGHTALYWYRQSLGQGLEFLIYFQGNSAPDKSGLPSDRFSAERTGGSVSTLTIQRTQQEDSAVYLCASSLEIGEQYFGPGTRLTVT.